This T cell receptor beta chain was found in a study of blood T cell repertoires in COVID-19. Produced via immunoSEQ multiplex PCR; TCRdb's table is partial and in-frame only. The sample holds about 220,000 clones, around 85% seen once. The CDR3 totals 19 residues. Germline assignment: CDR1 SGHVS and CDR2 FNYEAQ. V lost 0 bases and J lost 3; bases outside the gene matches: 9. The sequence was collected from a woman aged 40 to 50 with acute COVID-19. The source material was PBMCs or T cells enriched from blood (not recorded which). The V gene is TRBV7-6, the J gene TRBJ2-1, with 12 bases lining up with TRBD2. The CDR3 DNA is TGTGCCAGCAGCTTAGCGCGACTAGCGGGAGTAGGGGTCTACAATGAGCAGTTCTTC. Translated, it gives CASSLARLAGVGVYNEQFF.